This record covers a single TCR beta chain. Its antigen remains unidentified. Base qualities are not recorded, but no much larger clone differs from it by a single base. Preparation of the library involved the immunoSEQ multiplex PCR assay. TCRdb limited this immuneACCESS table to in-frame rearrangements with V and J called. A share of clones is missing; checked studies link under half to unresolved V genes, and the rest is unexplained. The sample table shows over 650,000 clones, and 70% to 90% are seen once. The ten biggest clones cover approximately 0.0097% of the sample. The source of the sample is a study of shared T cell receptors in the human thymus (dated by TCRdb to the early 2020s). Study-level background: The study examined how self-reactive, shared T-cell receptor alpha chains are generated in the human thymus.

According to the germline V gene, CDR1 reads MDHEN and CDR2 reads SYDVKM. A distance of 10 bases separates the germline ends of V and J, which lose 4 bases and 9 bases respectively. Measured from the cysteine to the phenylalanine, the CDR3 is 11 residues long. This entry keeps only the CDR3 DNA: 33 bases, framed from base 1. These same records also appear under a second study, on human thymus T cells. Per the second study: Donors were immunologically healthy infants undergoing open corrective cardiac surgery for congenital heart defects in Finland. Thymus tissue was collected as surgical resects that were removed during corrective cardiac surgery. V and J gene segment usage appeared biased in both thymic and peripheral blood repertoires. The related research found that thymic TCR repertoires overlapped highly between unrelated individuals. The study characterized TCR alpha and beta repertoires from seven to nine infant thymus samples and a few related peripheral blood samples. The cohort included more than 5 male and a couple of female infants, with donor ages spanning 7 to 244 days. Thymocytes were freed from the tissue by mechanical means and kept at -70 degrees C as pellets of roughly 9-30 million cells. Genomic DNA was extracted from frozen cell pellets with a QIAsymphony instrument. The immunoSEQ multiplex PCR assay was used to amplify the TCRB and TCRAD loci from a standardized quantity of quality-controlled genomic DNA. The amplicons covered the V(D)J region and were long enough to include the CDR3 and to identify the V and J genes. The commercial immunoSEQ service was used to sequence amplicons on an Illumina platform. Primer bias and sequencing errors were corrected as previously described, and TCRAD and TCRB definitions were based on the IMGT database. Analysis of the repertoires was done with immunoSEQ Analyzer 3.0 and VDJTools and included basic statistics, V/J segment usage, diversity estimates, rarefaction and pairwise overlap. Chao1, ChaoE, Efron-Thisted, Shannon and inverse Simpson indices were used to estimate diversity, which was also estimated on datasets down-sampled to the smallest sample. Repertoire overlap used strict matching of CDR3 nucleotide sequence, V gene and J gene, with Jaccard-based multidimensional scaling clustering. On average, approximately 860,000 unique TCRB clonotypes were obtained from thymus samples, compared with about 84,000 from blood samples.

The specimen sequenced was thymocytes. This sequence was found in a boy under two years old with a congenital heart defect. Donor details come from another sample of the same person, matched by shared clones. The receptor chain draws on TRBV28 and TRBJ2-7; a tentative D call is TRBD2 (6 bases match). CDR3 loop: CASSSRRGQYF. The DNA sequence reads TGTGCCAGCAGTTCCCGGAGGGGGCAGTACTTC. Reference TRBV28 and TRBJ2-7 genes cover what lies past the CDR3, so the full variable domain is DVKVTQSSRYLVKRTGEKVFLECVQDMDHENMFWYRQDPGLGLRLIYFSYDVKMKEKGDIPEGYSVSREKKERFSLILESASTNQTSMYLCASSSRRGQYFGPGTRLTVT.